The rows below give T cell receptor beta chains drawn from one sample of a study of OX40 agonist ivuxolimab in advanced cancers. Data came from immunoSEQ multiplex PCR; TCRdb stores just in-frame clones and leaves some out. The table shows some 30,000 clones, with approximately 89% occurring only once. The source was CD4+ or CD8+ T cells sorted from blood, collected in a trial of the OX40 agonist ivuxolimab. The source is an adult with an advanced solid tumor such as melanoma, head and neck, liver or kidney cancer. Both conserved end residues are part of each CDR3. The D gene is left open where the match is weak. Part of the rows lack a size; the others show once, few, many or a class for expanded clones.

j_call d_call clone_size cdr3_length v_call cdr3_nt cdr3_aa
TRBJ1-1 TRBD1 - 15 TRBV9 TGTGCCAGCAGCGTAGTGACAGGGGGCGCATCTGAAGCTTTCTTT CASSVVTGGASEAFF
TRBJ1-3 - once 16 TRBV19 TGTGCCAGTAGTAAAACCAGGGACACCTCTGGAAACACCATATATTTT CASSKTRDTSGNTIYF
TRBJ1-1 - - 13 TRBV30 TGTGCCTGGAGTGTACAGGGAAACACTGAAGCTTTCTTT CAWSVQGNTEAFF
TRBJ1-5 TRBD1 - 16 TRBV28 TGTGCCAGCAGTCCCGAACAGGGGTTGAGCAATCAGCCCCAGCATTTT CASSPEQGLSNQPQHF
TRBJ2-1 TRBD2 - 15 TRBV9 TGTGCCAGCTCCCCGATAGCGGGAGCGGAGAATGAGCAGTTCTTC CASSPIAGAENEQFF
TRBJ2-7 TRBD1 few 15 TRBV6-5 TGTGCCAGCAGTTACTTAGGACAGGCCTCCTACGAGCAGTACTTC CASSYLGQASYEQYF
TRBJ2-2 - - 16 TRBV6-6 TGTGCCAGCAGCCGCCGGTCACAAATTGAAACCGGGGAGCTGTTTTTT CASSRRSQIETGELFF
TRBJ1-4 - - 16 TRBV4-3 TGCGCCAGCAGCCAAGGTTTCAGAAACGTAAGGGAAAAACTGTTTTTT CASSQGFRNVREKLFF
TRBJ2-2 - - 15 TRBV7-3 TGTGCCAGCAGCGCCCGAAATTCGCAGACCGGGGAGCTGTTTTTT CASSARNSQTGELFF
TRBJ2-7 TRBD2 - 14 TRBV10-2 TGCGCCAGCAGTGCGGCGGGAGGGCCGACGGAGCAGTACTTC CASSAAGGPTEQYF
TRBJ2-5 TRBD1 - 18 TRBV11-1 TGTGCCAGCAGCTTAATCAGGGGGCCGTCGTCGACCCAAGAGACCCAGTACTTC CASSLIRGPSSTQETQYF
TRBJ1-4 TRBD1 - 12 TRBV29-1 TGCAGCACCCGGGACAGGGGGGACAAACTGTTTTTT CSTRDRGDKLFF
TRBJ2-1 - - 11 TRBV11-2 TGTGCCAGCACCAGGGGCAATGAGCAGTTCTTC CASTRGNEQFF
TRBJ1-4 - few 15 TRBV6-5 TGTGCCAGCACCCTGAGAGGAGGGACTCGCGAAAAACTGTTTTTT CASTLRGGTREKLFF
TRBJ1-5 - - 13 TRBV2 TGTGCCAGCAGTGAGGGAGTCTGGCAGCCCCAGCATTTT CASSEGVWQPQHF
TRBJ1-3 TRBD1 - 15 TRBV2 TGTGCCAGCAGTCAATCAGGGGGATCTGGAAACACCATATATTTT CASSQSGGSGNTIYF
TRBJ2-2 - once 16 TRBV4-1 TGCGCCAGCAGCCTACCGGCGGCTAGCGAGACCGGGGAGCTGTTTTTT CASSLPAASETGELFF
TRBJ1-1 - few 13 TRBV19 TGTGCCAGTAGTAGACCCGGGAACACTGAAGCTTTCTTT CASSRPGNTEAFF
TRBJ1-1 TRBD1 - 15 TRBV30 TGTGCCTGGAGTGTACCGGCAGGGGGTATGTCTGAAGCTTTCTTT CAWSVPAGGMSEAFF
TRBJ2-1 TRBD1 - 13 TRBV30 TGTGCATACAGGGGGGAGAGGGACAATGAGCAGTTCTTC CAYRGERDNEQFF
TRBJ1-1 TRBD1 - 16 TRBV19 TGTGCCAGTAGTATTTACGGGACAGTGGGGACTACTGAAGCTTTCTTT CASSIYGTVGTTEAFF
TRBJ2-3 TRBD1 - 14 TRBV7-9 TGTGCCAGCAGCGCGGACAGGGATACAGATACGCAGTATTTT CASSADRDTDTQYF
TRBJ2-7 - - 14 TRBV5-1 TGCGCCAGCAGCTTCGACCTACCGAGCTACGAGCAGTACTTC CASSFDLPSYEQYF
TRBJ2-1 TRBD2 - 16 TRBV7-2 TGTGCCAGCAGACTAGAGATCGGCGGGAGGAACAATGAGCAGTTCTTC CASRLEIGGRNNEQFF
TRBJ2-7 - - 14 TRBV4-3 TGCGCCAGCAGCCAAGTCAGGTCTTCCTACGAGCAGTACTTC CASSQVRSSYEQYF
TRBJ2-1 - - 16 TRBV15 TGTGCCACCAGCAGAGATGTGGAGAGGTCCTACAATGAGCAGTTCTTC CATSRDVERSYNEQFF
TRBJ2-1 TRBD2 - 16 TRBV5-4 TGTGCCAGCAGCTTCCCGACTAGCGGGAGGGAGGGTGAGCAGTTCTTC CASSFPTSGREGEQFF
TRBJ2-5 - few 12 TRBV18 TGTGCCAGCTCACCACCCCAAGAGACCCAGTACTTC CASSPPQETQYF
TRBJ1-5 - few 14 TRBV4-3 TGCGCCAGCAGCCATCCGGGGCCCAATCAGCCCCAGCATTTT CASSHPGPNQPQHF
TRBJ2-7 TRBD2 - 14 TRBV7-2 TGTGCCAGCAGCTTAGCGGGGGGGTCATACGAGCAGTACTTC CASSLAGGSYEQYF
TRBJ2-3 TRBD2 once 16 TRBV5-5 TGTGCCAGCAGCGTGGGGCCACTAGCGGAGACAGATACGCAGTATTTT CASSVGPLAETDTQYF
TRBJ1-5 - - 13 TRBV5-1 TGCGCCAGCAGCTCTAGGGGAGGCCAGCCCCAGCATTTT CASSSRGGQPQHF